The TCR beta chain described here comes from a study of neurological immune-mediated disorders. The study's findings and limits: The study phylogenetically grouped the repertoires of 18 of 34 multiple sclerosis patients into one related-CDR3 cluster, a possible signature. CDR3 amino acid sequences of expanded clones were not shared across subjects, a result suggesting private repertoires in all groups. No link was found between any clinical or MRI feature and the multiple sclerosis repertoire cluster.

TCRdb reanalysed the 5' RACE reads using MiXCR and keeps one entry per CDR3 protein. Altogether roughly 21,000 distinct CDR3 sequences are present, around 15% being singletons, with the ten largest covering roughly 7%. Many counts were recorded for this clonotype. Its antigen is unidentified. In germline, CDR1 is MNHNY, CDR2 SVGAGI (reference sequence). The V end was cut by 0 bases, the J end by 4 bases, with 9 bases between. The CDR3 is 14 residues long. The material sequenced was CD8+ T cells from blood. V gene TRBV6-6 combines with J gene TRBJ2-5; a possible D gene is TRBD2 (6 bases). The sequence was obtained from a woman between 18 and 29 years old with multiple sclerosis. As DNA, the CDR3 is TGTGCCAGCAGTTACTCGGAGGGTCCAGAGACCCAGTACTTC. Translating it yields CASSYSEGPETQYF.